The 19 T cell receptor beta chains presented below share a single source sample, sequenced in a study of T cells after yellow fever vaccination. TCRdb used MiXCR to reprocess the 5' RACE reads, holding one entry per CDR3 protein. The sample lists about 350,000 distinct CDR3 sequences, 12% occurring once. The input for sequencing was CD4+ T cells sorted from PBMCs, taken 15 days after the yellow fever booster vaccination. These receptors all come from a man aged 18 to 30 who received the YFV17D yellow fever vaccine.

This clonotype showed up many times. The CDR3 reads CASSRSGTRDSYEQYF. The CDR3 DNA is TGTGCCAGCAGCCGATCCGGGACAAGAGATTCCTACGAGCAGTACTTC. The chain is built from TRBV7-2 and TRBJ2-7; D possibly corresponds to TRBD1 (6 bases). V lost 5 bases and J 1 base, leaving 18 bases between the germline ends. The CDR3 extends over 16 amino acids. The germline CDR1 and CDR2 sequences are SGHTA and FQGNSA.

The chain joins TRBV2 to TRBJ1-2; D not resolved. Trimming removed 2 bases from V and 0 bases from J, with 16 bases in between. From germline, CDR1 is SNHLY and CDR2 FYNNEI. The CDR3 extends over 17 amino acids. CDR3 residues: CASSEFFSLDPNYGYTF. The CDR3 coding sequence is TGTGCCAGCAGTGAATTTTTTAGCCTCGACCCTAACTATGGCTACACCTTC.

The chain recombines TRBV7-6 with TRBJ1-4; D is unclear. Germline V gene data show CDR1 as SGHVS and CDR2 as FNYEAQ. This CDR3 has 15 residues. V was pared by 6 bases and J by 5 bases, with 16 bases between. CDR3 protein: CASRAGRKVNEKLFF. CDR3 nucleotides: TGTGCCAGCAGGGCAGGACGGAAAGTGAATGAAAAACTGTTTTTT.

CDR3 sequence: CASSLAATNEKLFF. The CDR3 DNA reads as TGCGCCAGCAGCTTGGCAGCAACTAATGAAAAACTGTTTTTT. The genes are TRBV5-1 and TRBJ1-4; D unresolved. This CDR3 contains 14 residues. CDR1 and CDR2 from the germline V gene are SGHRS and YFSETQ. The germline V and J ends were trimmed by 0 bases and 0 bases, with 3 bases remaining between them.

This rearrangement joins TRBV12-3 or TRBV12-4 to TRBJ2-3; no definite D call. The CDR3 is 12 residues long. The ends were cut back, 7 bases at V and 2 bases at J, with 7 bases in the middle. In nucleotides, the CDR3 is TGTGCCAGCACCCTGTTCACAGATACGCAGTATTTT. Its translation is CASTLFTDTQYF.

The chain has TRBV20-1 and TRBJ1-5; maybe TRBD1 (6 bases). This CDR3 has 14 amino acids. Looked up from germline, CDR1 is DFQATT and CDR2 is SNEGSKA (reference sequence). V gave up 5 bases and J gave up 4 bases, with 15 bases separating them. Here the CDR3 reads CSASNRDTNQPQHF. The CDR3 DNA reads TGCAGTGCTTCTAACCGGGACACAAATCAGCCCCAGCATTTT.

The sample holds a few counts of this clonotype. The V gene is TRBV7-2, the J gene TRBJ2-3; the match to TRBD2 covers 7 bases. CDR1 and CDR2 from the germline V gene are SGHTA and FQGNSA. V lost 5 bases to trimming and J lost 7 bases; unmatched junction nucleotides: 12. This CDR3 comprises 15 residues. The CDR3 sequence is CASSPGLGTVYTQYF. CDR3 in DNA: TGTGCCAGCAGCCCCGGACTAGGCACCGTGTATACGCAGTATTTT.

The sample holds many counts of this clonotype. The CDR3: CAISAVPSIGQYF. The DNA of the CDR3 is TGTGCCATCAGTGCTGTCCCTTCAATCGGGCAGTACTTC. J is TRBJ2-7 and V is TRBV10-3; no reliable D call. V gave up 4 bases and J gave up 9 bases, with 16 bases separating them. The germline gives CDR1 ENHRY, CDR2 SYGVKD. This CDR3 is 13 amino acids long.

This clonotype was picked up a small number of times. This chain links TRBV10-3 with TRBJ1-1, with D hard to call. This CDR3 is built from 12 residues. From germline, CDR1 is ENHRY and CDR2 SYGVKD. V lost 10 bases and J 5 bases, leaving 14 bases between the germline ends. The CDR3 sequence is CATGEVRTEAFF. The CDR3 DNA reads as TGTGCCACGGGCGAGGTGAGGACTGAAGCTTTCTTT.

The rearrangement links TRBV7-2 to TRBJ2-4; 7 bases fit TRBD2. J lost 2 bases, V lost 6 bases, and 10 bases had no gene match. CDR3 size: 16 residues. Germline V gene data show CDR1 as SGHTA and CDR2 as FQGNSA. The CDR3 spells CASSGGQAGTKNIQYF. Here the CDR3 DNA reads TGTGCCAGCAGTGGAGGGCAAGCGGGGACCAAAAACATTCAGTACTTC.

This clonotype was seen a handful of times. This chain links TRBV6-5 with TRBJ1-6; D is unclear. This CDR3 has 13 amino acids. V was trimmed by 4 bases and J by 10 bases, leaving 11 bases between them. Germline-derived CDR1 and CDR2 are MNHEY and SVGAGI. CDR3 nucleotide sequence: TGTGCCAGCAGTTTAAATCTCGTGTCACCCCTCCACTTT. Its protein product is CASSLNLVSPLHF.

This clonotype was recorded a few times. This sequence joins TRBV7-2 and TRBJ2-5; 12 nucleotides align to TRBD1. Germline V gives CDR1 SGHTA, CDR2 FQGNSA. The CDR3 is 15 residues long. Trimming cost V 4 bases and J 6 bases; bases outside gene matches: 6. The CDR3, as DNA: TGTGCCAGCAGCTATGGGGACAGGGGGCGGCAGACCCAGTACTTC. Its protein product is CASSYGDRGRQTQYF.

A few counts support this clonotype. V gene TRBV7-3 combines with J gene TRBJ2-3, with 7 bases matching TRBD1. The CDR3 has 14 amino acids. Germline V gives CDR1 SGHTA, CDR2 FQGTGA. The ends lost 3 bases at V and 2 bases at J; junction bases unmatched: 2. This CDR3 reads CASSFDRDTDTQYF. The CDR3 DNA sequence: TGTGCCAGCAGCTTCGACAGGGACACAGATACGCAGTATTTT.

In its sample, this clonotype was seen a few times. The genes are TRBV7-9 and TRBJ2-2; D is uncertain. The germline V gene encodes CDR1 SEHNR and CDR2 FQNEAQ (reference sequence). Trimming removed 3 bases at V and 6 bases at J, with 8 bases between. The CDR3 contains 13 residues. CDR3 amino acids: CASSFAYPGELFF. In DNA, the CDR3 is TGTGCCAGCAGCTTCGCGTACCCCGGGGAGCTGTTTTTT.

This clonotype showed up just a few times. The chain links TRBV7-2 to TRBJ2-1; 7 bases agree with TRBD2. The CDR3 runs 13 residues. CDR1 SGHTA and CDR2 FQGNSA come from the germline V gene. Trimming removed 4 bases from V and 9 bases from J; junction bases left unmatched: 6. CDR3 amino acids: CASSSGLGLEQFF. The CDR3 coding sequence is TGTGCCAGCAGCTCTGGACTAGGGCTTGAGCAGTTCTTC.

The chain combines TRBV11-2 with TRBJ1-2, with D tentatively TRBD1 (6 bases). The CDR3 has 15 residues. Trimming left V 6 bases short and J 4 bases short, with 18 bases between. The germline V gene has CDR1 SGHAT and CDR2 FQNNGV. CDR3 sequence reads: CASRTNQGMLYGYTF. As DNA, the CDR3 is TGTGCCAGCAGAACCAATCAGGGGATGCTCTATGGCTACACCTTC.

This chain connects TRBV27 to TRBJ2-7; D may match TRBD1 or TRBD2 (7 bases each). Trimming removed 3 bases at V and 6 bases at J, with 12 bases between. CDR3 length: 13 amino acids. Germline V gene lookup returns CDR1 MNHEY and CDR2 SMNVEV (reference sequence). CDR3 protein: CASSLGRGGEQYV. DNA of the CDR3: TGTGCCAGCAGTTTGGGCAGGGGGGGCGAGCAGTACGTC.

The CDR3 protein is CASSPMTRLSGELFF. As DNA, the CDR3 is TGTGCCAGCTCACCGATGACTAGGTTATCCGGGGAGCTGTTTTTT. This rearrangement joins TRBV18 to TRBJ2-2, with D possibly matching TRBD2 (6 bases). CDR1 is KGHSH and CDR2 is LQKENI in the germline V gene. V was clipped by 3 bases and J by 6 bases, with 14 bases between them. The CDR3 runs to 15 residues.

The sample holds a few counts of this clonotype. V is TRBV2 and J is TRBJ2-2; D is uncertain. V lost 7 bases and J lost 7, with 16 bases in between. CDR1 and CDR2 (germline): SNHLY, FYNNEI. The CDR3 spans 14 residues. In DNA, the CDR3 is TGTGCCAGCACTGATTTGGGTTTATTCGGGGAGCTGTTTTTT. It is translated as CASTDLGLFGELFF.